The 12 T cell receptor beta chains reported below all come from one sample, sequenced in a study of blood T cell repertoires in COVID-19. Libraries were prepared by immunoSEQ multiplex PCR; TCRdb keeps only in-frame clonotypes and omits some of them. Found here are approximately 200,000 clones, roughly 85% of them singletons; the top ten hold roughly a sixth. Input material: PBMCs or T cells enriched from blood (not recorded which). These receptors originate from a man in his forties or fifties who had recovered from COVID-19.

V usage is TRBV25-1 and J usage is TRBJ2-7; D gene unclear. The CDR3 consists of 14 residues. Germline V CDR1 and CDR2: MGHDK, SYGVNS. V was clipped by 3 bases and J by 4 bases, with 13 bases between them. The chain's CDR3 is CASSEQPRGYEQYF. The CDR3 DNA reads as TGTGCCAGCAGTGAGCAGCCCAGAGGATACGAGCAGTACTTC.

This clone was detected only a few times. CDR3 DNA sequence: TGTGCCAGTAGTATTTGGCTAGCGGGAGATTTATACGAGCAGTACTTC. Amino acid sequence: CASSIWLAGDLYEQYF. The chain employs TRBV19 and TRBJ2-7, with 10 nucleotides matching TRBD2. Unmatched junction bases numbered 9, after V lost 3 bases and J lost 4 bases. Germline CDR1 LNHDA, CDR2 SQIVND (reference sequence). CDR3 length: 16 residues.

The gene calls are TRBV7-9 and TRBJ2-3; 8 nucleotides agree with TRBD2. The germline gives CDR1 SEHNR, CDR2 FQNEAQ (reference sequence). The CDR3 extends over 18 amino acids. The trim removed 2 bases at V and 3 bases at J, leaving 13 bases unmatched. CDR3: CASSLLSAGGRGTDTQYF. The DNA of the CDR3 is TGTGCCAGCAGCTTATTGTCGGCGGGGGGCCGGGGGACAGATACGCAGTATTTT.

The CDR3, as DNA: TGCAGCGTTGTCTGGACAGGACAGGGGGCAAGAGAGACCCAGTACTTC. This encodes CSVVWTGQGARETQYF. The chain joins TRBV29-1 to TRBJ2-5; 11 positions agree with TRBD1. Germline assignment: CDR1 SQVTM and CDR2 ANQGSEA. V trimming: 4 bases; J trimming: 4 bases; junction bases outside the gene matches: 11. The CDR3 contains 16 residues.

This chain connects TRBV5-6 to TRBJ1-5; D is possibly TRBD1 (6 bases). This CDR3 is built from 15 residues. CDR1 and CDR2 (germline): SGHDT, YYEEEE. Trimming shortened V by 4 bases and J by 3 bases, and 14 bases separated the two germline ends. This CDR3 is CASSPGSGDNQPQHF. The CDR3 DNA reads TGTGCCAGCAGCCCTGGTTCAGGGGACAATCAGCCCCAGCATTTT.

This clone was observed once. The chain uses TRBV30 and TRBJ2-4; possibly TRBD2 for D (5 bases). This CDR3 is built from 14 residues. The germline V and J ends were trimmed by 1 base and 9 bases, with 16 bases remaining between them. Germline lookup yields CDR1 GTSNPN and CDR2 SVGIG (reference sequence). The CDR3 DNA reads TGTGCCTGGAGTGCCCGGGGTTTGGAAGGCATTCAGTACTTC. This encodes CAWSARGLEGIQYF.

This clone turned up a few times. The chain is built from TRBV30 and TRBJ2-7, with TRBD1 identical over 7 bases. The CDR3 is made up of 13 amino acids. From germline, CDR1 is GTSNPN and CDR2 SVGIG (reference sequence). After removal of 7 bases from V and 2 bases from J, the junction contained 8 bases not matched to a gene. CDR3 nucleotides: TGTGCCTTTGACAGGGTAGTAACCTACGAGCAGTACTTC. Protein: CAFDRVVTYEQYF.

Only a few counts were recorded for this clone. One junction end does not reproduce the germline sequence, and a read error may be involved. The rearrangement uses TRBV7-7 and TRBJ2-2; maybe TRBD1 (6 bases). This CDR3 has 15 amino acids. CDR1 SSHAT and CDR2 FNYEAQ come from the germline V gene (reference sequence). In DNA form, the CDR3 reads TGTGCTAGCAGCCGGACAGCTATGAACACCGGGGAGCTGTTTTTT. Translated, it gives CASSRTAMNTGELFF.

V and J are TRBV19 and TRBJ1-3; 7 bases are shared with TRBD1. CDR3 length equals 15 residues. The germline CDR1 and CDR2 sequences are LNHDA and SQIVND (reference sequence). Trimming removed 7 bases from V and 5 bases from J; junction bases left unmatched: 11. CDR3 in DNA: TGTGCCAGTAATCCGACAGGGATTACGAGAAACACCATATATTTT. Amino acids: CASNPTGITRNTIYF. Full variable domain (rest looked up from reference TRBV19 and TRBJ1-3): DGGITQSPKYLFRKEGQNVTLSCEQNLNHDAMYWYRQDPGQGLRLIYYSQIVNDFQKGDIAEGYSVSREKKESFPLTVTSAQKNPTAFYLCASNPTGITRNTIYFGEGSWLTVV.

The count of this clone is one. CDR3 region: CASSSPAGDEAFF. The CDR3 coding sequence is TGTGCCAGCAGCTCCCCAGCAGGTGATGAAGCTTTCTTT. The genes are TRBV9 and TRBJ1-1; no clear D gene. The CDR3 totals 13 residues. Trimming left V 4 bases short and J 7 bases short, with 14 bases between. CDR1 and CDR2 from the germline V gene are SGDLS and YYNGEE.

This sequence joins TRBV24-1 and TRBJ2-3; D might be TRBD2 (6 bases). Trimming shortened V by 4 bases and J by 0 bases, and 13 bases separated the two germline ends. In germline, CDR1 is KGHDR, CDR2 SFDVKD. The CDR3 runs 16 residues. Here the CDR3 reads CATSDQSGFSTDTQYF. As DNA, the CDR3 is TGTGCCACCAGTGACCAAAGCGGGTTCAGCACAGATACGCAGTATTTT.

The chain couples TRBV18 to TRBJ2-3; 8 nucleotides align to TRBD2. The CDR3 has 14 residues. In germline, CDR1 is KGHSH, CDR2 LQKENI. With V trimmed by 6 bases and J by 3 bases, 5 bases remained unmatched. CDR3 DNA sequence: TGTGCCAGCTCCGAACTAGCGGAGACAGATACGCAGTATTTT. It encodes CASSELAETDTQYF.